The clone carrying this T cell receptor beta chain was counted ten times or more. This sample is drawn from a study of T-cell reconstitution after alpha-beta-depleted transplantation in children. This sample's TCRbeta library carried unique molecular identifier barcodes. Using its own MiXCR run on the PCR reads, TCRdb lists one record per CDR3 protein. Of hundreds of thousands of distinct CDR3 sequences in the sample, 10% to 15% were seen once. CDR1 SGHAT and CDR2 FQNNGV come from the germline V gene. V lost 0 bases and J 0 bases, leaving 6 bases between the germline ends. The CDR3 totals 15 residues.

The genes are TRBV11-2 and TRBJ2-1; D call uncertain. The TCR comes from a male patient under 18 who had a stem cell transplant for acute myeloid leukemia, so the T cells may come from the graft donor. Sequenced material: PBMCs, mostly from graft donor cells, taken 360 days after TCRalphabeta/CD19-depleted stem cell transplant. The CDR3 protein is CASSLEPSSYNEQFF. CDR3 nucleotide sequence: TGTGCCAGCAGCTTAGAGCCTAGCTCCTACAATGAGCAGTTCTTC.